This T cell receptor (beta chain) was observed in a study of CD8 T cells in ankylosing spondylitis. Study-wide results and caveats: Ankylosing spondylitis blood seemed to carry a telltale TCR beta motif made of several highly homologous variants.

TCRdb passed the 5' RACE reads through MiXCR, listing each CDR3 protein once. The table lists about 840,000 distinct CDR3 sequences, 10% to 15% of them singletons, with roughly 0.51% in the top ten. The CDR3 sequence is 20 residues long. V trimming: 0 bases; J trimming: 3 bases; junction bases outside the gene matches: 14. Germline lookup yields CDR1 SQVTM and CDR2 ANQGSEA. Only a few counts were recorded for this clonotype. Its target is unknown. The sample was blood, either unsorted or a sorted T cell fraction (not recorded which). The clonotype was recovered from a male donor with ankylosing spondylitis. This chain connects TRBV29-1 to TRBJ2-5; 15 bases line up with TRBD2. CDR3 DNA sequence: TGCAGCGTTGAAGATCGGTGGGGACTAGCGGGAGGACAGAACAAAGAGACCCAGTACTTC. It codes for CSVEDRWGLAGGQNKETQYF.